What follows are 20 T cell receptor beta chains derived from one specimen sequenced in a study of neoadjuvant nivolumab and ipilimumab in lung cancer. Assay used: immunoSEQ multiplex PCR; TCRdb lists only in-frame clones, some missing. The table records approximately 21,000 clones, less than 85% of them present only once. Here the sequenced sample was peripheral blood, taken before neoadjuvant nivolumab, alone or with ipilimumab. The receptors were sampled from an adult with non-small cell lung cancer.

The J gene is TRBJ2-3, the V gene TRBV5-4; D call uncertain. V was pared by 2 bases and J by 1 base, with 5 bases between. The CDR3 covers 13 residues. CDR1 is SGHNT and CDR2 is YYREEE in the germline V gene (reference sequence). CDR3 sequence reads: CASSFKGTDTQYF. CDR3 sequence (DNA): TGTGCCAGCAGCTTCAAGGGCACAGATACGCAGTATTTT.

V gene TRBV7-3 combines with J gene TRBJ2-1; a weak D match, TRBD2 (6 bases). The germline V gene encodes CDR1 SGHTA and CDR2 FQGTGA. V lost 8 bases to trimming and J lost 5 bases, with 16 bases between them. This CDR3 is 14 amino acids long. The CDR3, as DNA: TGTGCCAGCTCTCTAGCGTTCCTAAACAATGAGCAGTTCTTC. Its translation: CASSLAFLNNEQFF.

The gene calls are TRBV11-2 and TRBJ2-3; D is possibly TRBD2 (5 bases). This CDR3 has 14 residues. CDR1 is SGHAT and CDR2 is FQNNGV in the germline V gene. V was shortened by 2 bases and J by 5 bases, with 11 bases between the two germline ends. CDR3 in amino acids: CASSLNSRGDTQYF. Written as DNA, the CDR3 is TGTGCCAGCAGCTTAAACTCCCGGGGAGATACGCAGTATTTT. Using reference TRBV11-2 and TRBJ2-3 for the parts outside the CDR3, the full variable domain is EAGVAQSPRYKIIEKRQSVAFWCNPISGHATLYWYQQILGQGPKLLIQFQNNGVVDDSQLPKDRFSAERLKGVDSTLKIQPAKLEDSAVYLCASSLNSRGDTQYFGPGTRLTVL.

V and J are TRBV6-6 and TRBJ2-7; 7 bases are a match to TRBD2. The CDR3 runs to 13 residues. The junction had 3 bases not matched to a gene; V was cut back by 2 bases and J by 5 bases. Germline lookup yields CDR1 MNHNY and CDR2 SVGAGI (reference sequence). The CDR3 loop is CASSYGGSNEQYF. The CDR3 DNA reads as TGTGCCAGCAGTTACGGCGGGAGCAACGAGCAGTACTTC.

J is TRBJ2-7 and V is TRBV7-6; D gene ambiguous. The germline V gene has CDR1 SGHVS and CDR2 FNYEAQ. The CDR3 runs 17 residues. V was cut by 0 bases and J by 0 bases, with 15 bases left in between. The CDR3 protein is CASSLAGGSQSSYEQYF. The CDR3 coding sequence is TGTGCCAGCAGCTTAGCAGGTGGAAGCCAAAGCTCCTACGAGCAGTACTTC.

The V and J genes are TRBV4-1 and TRBJ2-7, with D possibly being TRBD1 or TRBD2 (5 bases each). The CDR3 is 15 residues long. Trimming took off 1 base at V and 5 bases at J, with 15 bases between the two ends. Per germline, CDR1 MGHRA and CDR2 YSYEKL. CDR3 sequence reads: CASSQGGSENHEQYF. The CDR3 bases are TGCGCCAGCAGCCAAGGGGGGTCAGAGAACCACGAGCAGTACTTC.

This clone was seen a few times. The chain couples TRBV6-5 to TRBJ2-3, with a tentative D call TRBD1 (5 bases). This CDR3 spans 14 amino acids. V lost 6 bases and J lost 7, with 17 bases in between. CDR1 and CDR2 (germline): MNHEY, SVGAGI. CDR3 region: CASRMDQGANTQYF. DNA for the CDR3: TGTGCCAGCAGAATGGACCAGGGTGCAAATACGCAGTATTTT.

The V call is TRBV7-9, the J call TRBJ2-7; D might be TRBD2 (5 bases). Trimming removed 5 bases from V and 2 bases from J, with 13 bases in between. This CDR3 comprises 14 residues. CDR1 is SEHNR, CDR2 FQNEAQ, per germline (reference sequence). The CDR3 region is CASSKDGGPYEQYF. Written as DNA, the CDR3 is TGTGCCAGCAGCAAGGACGGAGGCCCCTACGAGCAGTACTTC.

The CDR3 loop is CSVGMTGGNIQYF. CDR3 coding DNA: TGCAGCGTAGGGATGACAGGGGGAAACATTCAGTACTTC. The V call is TRBV29-1, the J call TRBJ2-4; 9 nucleotides align to TRBD1. The CDR3 loop spans 13 amino acids. Germline V gene lookup returns CDR1 SQVTM and CDR2 ANQGSEA. V shed 6 bases, J shed 6 bases, and the junction held 6 bases outside the gene matches.

The CDR3 spells CSADSSLSTEAFF. CDR3 DNA sequence: TGCAGCGCTGACTCTTCCCTGAGTACTGAAGCTTTCTTT. The rearrangement links TRBV29-1 to TRBJ1-1; D unclear. Germline V gene data show CDR1 as SQVTM and CDR2 as ANQGSEA. The CDR3 has 13 amino acids. Trimming pared 7 bases from V and 5 bases from J, leaving 17 bases between.

This sequence joins TRBV7-2 and TRBJ2-3, with unresolved D. This CDR3 contains 14 residues. V lost 0 bases to trimming and J lost 4 bases, with 8 bases between them. Germline assignment: CDR1 SGHTA and CDR2 FQGNSA. The CDR3 DNA follows: TGTGCCAGCAGCTTAGCAACAACACCAGATACGCAGTATTTT. Its protein is CASSLATTPDTQYF. Full variable domain (missing parts from reference TRBV7-2 and TRBJ2-3): GAGVSQSPSNKVTEKGKDVELRCDPISGHTALYWYRQSLGQGLEFLIYFQGNSAPDKSGLPSDRFSAERTGGSVSTLTIQRTQQEDSAVYLCASSLATTPDTQYFGPGTRLTVL.

The J gene is TRBJ2-2, the V gene TRBV4-3, with 9 bases aligning to TRBD2. The V and J ends lost 0 bases and 5 bases, in that order; junction bases with no gene match: 7. The CDR3 length is 17 residues. Per the germline V gene, CDR1 is LGHNA and CDR2 is YSLEER. The CDR3 is CASSQDHAGGWTGELFF. CDR3 coding DNA: TGCGCCAGCAGCCAAGATCATGCGGGGGGGTGGACCGGGGAGCTGTTTTTT.

The gene calls are TRBV5-5 and TRBJ1-4; D perhaps matches TRBD1 (5 bases). The CDR3 runs 16 residues. Trimming took 4 bases from V and 7 from J, leaving 20 bases between them. CDR1 SGHKS and CDR2 YYEKEE come from the germline V gene (reference sequence). The CDR3 DNA reads as TGTGCCAGCAGCCCTGGGACCGGGGGAGAAAGTGAAAAACTGTTTTTT. It encodes CASSPGTGGESEKLFF.

This chain connects TRBV18 to TRBJ2-2, with D possibly being TRBD2 (6 bases). The CDR3 runs 17 residues. V was clipped by 2 bases and J by 3 bases, with 16 bases between them. Germline CDR1 reads KGHSH; CDR2 reads LQKENI. In DNA, the CDR3 is TGTGCCAGCTCACCATTAGGAGGGGCCGCAGACACCGGGGAGCTGTTTTTT. This gives the protein CASSPLGGAADTGELFF.

The V call is TRBV7-2, the J call TRBJ2-7; 7 nucleotides agree with TRBD2. The CDR3 has 16 residues. V trimming: 7 bases; J trimming: 5 bases; junction bases outside the gene matches: 17. Germline V gene sequence: CDR1 SGHTA, CDR2 FQGNSA. CDR3 sequence reads: CASTPISGGVRNEQYF. In DNA, the CDR3 is TGTGCCAGCACCCCAATCTCGGGGGGAGTGAGGAACGAGCAGTACTTC.

This chain uses TRBV25-1 with TRBJ1-1; TRBD1 might be the D (5 bases). V was shortened by 7 bases and J by 0 bases, with 12 bases between the two germline ends. CDR1 is MGHDK, CDR2 SYGVNS, per germline. This CDR3 has 14 amino acids. Here the CDR3 DNA reads TGTGCCAGCATCCAGACAGACCTGAACACTGAAGCTTTCTTT. Translated, it gives CASIQTDLNTEAFF.

This clone was counted between two and nine times. The chain is built from TRBV7-6 and TRBJ2-7, with 9 bases aligning to TRBD2. V lost 1 base to trimming and J lost 3 bases; unmatched junction nucleotides: 4. The germline V gene has CDR1 SGHVS and CDR2 FNYEAQ. The CDR3 covers 15 residues. CDR3 loop: CASSLVAGGIYEQYF. Here the CDR3 DNA reads TGTGCCAGCAGCTTAGTGGCGGGAGGGATCTACGAGCAGTACTTC.

The rearrangement uses TRBV7-9 and TRBJ2-7, with D possibly being TRBD1 (5 bases). V was shortened by 5 bases and J by 2 bases, with 13 bases between the two germline ends. CDR1 is SEHNR and CDR2 is FQNEAQ in the germline V gene (reference sequence). The CDR3 extends over 14 amino acids. CDR3 coding DNA: TGTGCCAGCAGCCGATCAGGGAACCCCTACGAGCAGTACTTC. It is translated as CASSRSGNPYEQYF.

CDR3 DNA sequence: TGTGCCAGCAGCCGCAGGAGAGACCAAGAGACCCAGTACTTC. Translated: CASSRRRDQETQYF. The rearrangement links TRBV7-9 to TRBJ2-5; D unclear. The germline gives CDR1 SEHNR, CDR2 FQNEAQ (reference sequence). Deletions cut 5 bases from V and 0 bases from J, with 10 bases between. The CDR3 spans 14 residues.

V is TRBV5-5 and J is TRBJ2-3; 9 bases line up with TRBD1. The germline CDR1 and CDR2 sequences are SGHKS and YYEKEE (reference sequence). This CDR3 comprises 14 residues. Trimming at V came to 4 bases and at J to 4 bases, leaving 4 bases not matched to a gene. CDR3: CASSGTGGADTQYF. The DNA for the CDR3 is TGTGCCAGCAGCGGAACAGGGGGCGCAGATACGCAGTATTTT.